The sequence of this T cell receptor beta chain was determined in a study of cytomegalovirus exposure and HLA in healthy donors. The PCR was carried out with 60 Vbeta primers and 13 Jbeta primers. This table comes from immunoSEQ multiplex PCR, and its TCRdb copy is limited to in-frame clones, with some not included. This table holds roughly 260,000 clones, roughly four fifths found once. Sequencing was done on a sample of PBMCs. The source is a woman aged 40 to 50 in good health and CMV-seropositive.

CDR3 residues: CASSPKTGTGGYEQYF. The DNA for the CDR3 is TGTGCCAGCAGCCCAAAAACCGGGACAGGGGGCTACGAGCAGTACTTC. This chain uses TRBV7-9 with TRBJ2-7; 11 positions match TRBD1. The CDR3 runs to 16 residues. Germline CDR1 is SEHNR and CDR2 is FQNEAQ (reference sequence). V trimming: 5 bases; J trimming: 3 bases; junction bases outside the gene matches: 9.